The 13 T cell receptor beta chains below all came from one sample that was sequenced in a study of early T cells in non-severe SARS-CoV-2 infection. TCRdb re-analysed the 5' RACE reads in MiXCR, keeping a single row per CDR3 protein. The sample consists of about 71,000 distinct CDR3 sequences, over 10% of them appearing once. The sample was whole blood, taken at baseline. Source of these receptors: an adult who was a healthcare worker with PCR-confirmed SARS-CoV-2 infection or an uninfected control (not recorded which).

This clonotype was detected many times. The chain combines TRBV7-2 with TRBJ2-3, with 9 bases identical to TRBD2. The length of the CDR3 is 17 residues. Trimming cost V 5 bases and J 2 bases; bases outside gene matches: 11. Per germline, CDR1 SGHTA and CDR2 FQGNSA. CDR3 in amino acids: CASSLPKRGDLTDTQYF. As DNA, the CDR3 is TGTGCCAGCAGCCTACCCAAGCGGGGGGACCTCACAGATACGCAGTATTTT.

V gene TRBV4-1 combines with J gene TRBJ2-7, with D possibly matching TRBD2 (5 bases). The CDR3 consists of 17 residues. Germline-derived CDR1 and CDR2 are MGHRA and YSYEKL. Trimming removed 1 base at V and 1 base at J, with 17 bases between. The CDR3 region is CASSQGPWQRTSYEQYF. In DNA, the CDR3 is TGCGCCAGCAGCCAAGGTCCTTGGCAGCGGACGTCCTACGAGCAGTACTTC.

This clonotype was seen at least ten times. Written as DNA, the CDR3 is TGTGCCAGCAAAGCGGGGGCAGGAACTGAAGCTTTCTTT. Protein product: CASKAGAGTEAFF. The V and J genes are TRBV25-1 and TRBJ1-1; possibly TRBD1 for D (6 bases). Germline lookup yields CDR1 MGHDK and CDR2 SYGVNS. The CDR3 is 13 residues long. The V end lost 7 bases, the J end lost 5 bases, and 14 bases lay between the germline ends.

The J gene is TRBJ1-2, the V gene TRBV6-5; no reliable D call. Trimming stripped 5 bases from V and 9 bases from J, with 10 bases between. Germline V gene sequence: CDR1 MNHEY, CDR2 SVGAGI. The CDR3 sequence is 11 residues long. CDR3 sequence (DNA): TGTGCCAGCAGTCACACGGGCAGCTACACCTTC. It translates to CASSHTGSYTF.

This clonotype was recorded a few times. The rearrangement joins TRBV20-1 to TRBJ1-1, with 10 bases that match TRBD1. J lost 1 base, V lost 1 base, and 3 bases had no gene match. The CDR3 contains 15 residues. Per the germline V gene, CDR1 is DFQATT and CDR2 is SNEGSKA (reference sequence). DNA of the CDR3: TGCAGTGCTAGAGGGGACAGGGGATCGAACACTGAAGCTTTCTTT. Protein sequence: CSARGDRGSNTEAFF.

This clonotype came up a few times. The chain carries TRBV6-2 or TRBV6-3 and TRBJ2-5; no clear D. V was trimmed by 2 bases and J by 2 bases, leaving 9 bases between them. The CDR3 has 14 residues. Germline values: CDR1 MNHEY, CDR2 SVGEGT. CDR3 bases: TGTGCCAGCAGTTACCCCGGCAGTCAAGAGACCCAGTACTTC. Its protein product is CASSYPGSQETQYF.

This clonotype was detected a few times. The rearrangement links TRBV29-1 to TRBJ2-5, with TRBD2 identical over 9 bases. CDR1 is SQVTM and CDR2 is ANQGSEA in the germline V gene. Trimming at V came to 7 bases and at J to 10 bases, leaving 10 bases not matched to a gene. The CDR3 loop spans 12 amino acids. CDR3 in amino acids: CSARRGGAYQYF. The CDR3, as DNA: TGCAGCGCCCGACGCGGGGGGGCCTACCAGTACTTC.

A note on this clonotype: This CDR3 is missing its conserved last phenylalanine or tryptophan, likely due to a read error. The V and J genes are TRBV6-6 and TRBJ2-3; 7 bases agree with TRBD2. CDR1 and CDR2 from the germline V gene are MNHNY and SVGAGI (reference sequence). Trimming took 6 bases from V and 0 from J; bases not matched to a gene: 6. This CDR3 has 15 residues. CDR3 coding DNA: TGTGCCAGCAGACTACTAGCGACAAGCACAGATACGCAGTATTTG. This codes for CASRLLATSTDTQYL.

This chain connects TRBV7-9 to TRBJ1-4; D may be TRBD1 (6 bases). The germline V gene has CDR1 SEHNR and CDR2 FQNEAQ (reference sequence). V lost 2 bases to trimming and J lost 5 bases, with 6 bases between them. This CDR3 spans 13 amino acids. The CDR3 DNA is TGTGCCAGCAGCTTACAGGGGAATGAAAAACTGTTTTTT. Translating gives CASSLQGNEKLFF. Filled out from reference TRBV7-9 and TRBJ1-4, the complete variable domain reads DTGVSQNPRHKITKRGQNVTFRCDPISEHNRLYWYRQTLGQGPEFLTYFQNEAQLEKSRLLSDRFSAERPKGSFSTLEIQRTEQGDSAMYLCASSLQGNEKLFFGSGTQLSVL.

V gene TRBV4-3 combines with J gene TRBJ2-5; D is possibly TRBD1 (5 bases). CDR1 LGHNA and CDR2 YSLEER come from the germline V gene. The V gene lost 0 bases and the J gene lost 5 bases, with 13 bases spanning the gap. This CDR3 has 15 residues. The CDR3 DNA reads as TGCGCCAGCAGCCAAGATTGGCAGGGTTACGAGACCCAGTACTTC. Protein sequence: CASSQDWQGYETQYF.

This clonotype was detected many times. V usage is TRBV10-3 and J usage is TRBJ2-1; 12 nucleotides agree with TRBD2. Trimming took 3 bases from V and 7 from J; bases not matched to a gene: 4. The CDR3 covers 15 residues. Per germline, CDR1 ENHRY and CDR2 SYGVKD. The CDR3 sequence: CAISEGLAGSNEQFF. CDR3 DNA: TGTGCCATCAGTGAAGGACTAGCGGGGAGTAATGAGCAGTTCTTC.

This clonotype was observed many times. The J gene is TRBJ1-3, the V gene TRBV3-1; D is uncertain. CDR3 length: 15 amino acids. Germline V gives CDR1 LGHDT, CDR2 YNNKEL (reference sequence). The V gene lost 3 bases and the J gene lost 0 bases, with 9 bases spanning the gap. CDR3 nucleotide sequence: TGTGCCAGCAGCCATCTACAGATCTCTGGAAACACCATATATTTT. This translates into CASSHLQISGNTIYF.

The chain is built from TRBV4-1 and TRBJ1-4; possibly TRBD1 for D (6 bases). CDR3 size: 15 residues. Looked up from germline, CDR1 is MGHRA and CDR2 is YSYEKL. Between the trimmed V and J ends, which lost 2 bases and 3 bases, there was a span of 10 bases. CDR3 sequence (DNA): TGCGCCAGCAGCCAACGCAGGGGCCCTAATGAAAAACTGTTTTTT. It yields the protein CASSQRRGPNEKLFF.